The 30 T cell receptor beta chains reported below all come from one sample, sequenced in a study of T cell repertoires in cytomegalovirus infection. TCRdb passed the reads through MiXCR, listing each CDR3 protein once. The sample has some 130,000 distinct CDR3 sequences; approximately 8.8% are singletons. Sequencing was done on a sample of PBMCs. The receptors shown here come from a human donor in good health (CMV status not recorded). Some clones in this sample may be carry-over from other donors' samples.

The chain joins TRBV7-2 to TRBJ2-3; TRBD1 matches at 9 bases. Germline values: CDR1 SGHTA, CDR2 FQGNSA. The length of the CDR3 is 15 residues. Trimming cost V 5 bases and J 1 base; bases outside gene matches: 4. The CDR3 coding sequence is TGTGCCAGCAGCAAAACAGGGGGCCGCACAGATACGCAGTATTTT. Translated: CASSKTGGRTDTQYF.

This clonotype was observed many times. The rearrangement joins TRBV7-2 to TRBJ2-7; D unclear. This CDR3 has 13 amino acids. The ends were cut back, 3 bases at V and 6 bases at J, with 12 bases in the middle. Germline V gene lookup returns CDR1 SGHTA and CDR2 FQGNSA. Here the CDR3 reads CASSFGPRAEQYF. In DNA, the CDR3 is TGTGCCAGCAGCTTCGGGCCTCGGGCCGAGCAGTACTTC. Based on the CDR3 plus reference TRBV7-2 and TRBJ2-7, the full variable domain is GAGVSQSPSNKVTEKGKDVELRCDPISGHTALYWYRQSLGQGLEFLIYFQGNSAPDKSGLPSDRFSAERTGGSVSTLTIQRTQQEDSAVYLCASSFGPRAEQYFGPGTRLTVT.

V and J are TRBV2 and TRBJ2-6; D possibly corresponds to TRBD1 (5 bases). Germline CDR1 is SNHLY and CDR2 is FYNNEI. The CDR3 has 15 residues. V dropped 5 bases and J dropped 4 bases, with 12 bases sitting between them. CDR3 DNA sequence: TGTGCCAGCAGTAAAGGGGTGTCCGGGGCCAACGTCCTGACTTTC. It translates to CASSKGVSGANVLTF.

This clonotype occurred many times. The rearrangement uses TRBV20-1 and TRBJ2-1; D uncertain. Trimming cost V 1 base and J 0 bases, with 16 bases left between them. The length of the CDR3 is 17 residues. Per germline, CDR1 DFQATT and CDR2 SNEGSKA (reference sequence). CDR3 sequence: CSARGPTGPASYNEQFF. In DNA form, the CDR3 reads TGCAGTGCTAGAGGCCCGACGGGTCCAGCCTCCTACAATGAGCAGTTCTTC.

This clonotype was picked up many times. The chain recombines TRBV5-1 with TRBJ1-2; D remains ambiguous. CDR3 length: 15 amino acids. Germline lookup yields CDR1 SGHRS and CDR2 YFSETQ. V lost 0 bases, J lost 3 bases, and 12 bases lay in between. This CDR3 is CASSLAPPTDYGYTF. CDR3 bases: TGCGCCAGCAGCTTGGCTCCCCCGACGGACTATGGCTACACCTTC.

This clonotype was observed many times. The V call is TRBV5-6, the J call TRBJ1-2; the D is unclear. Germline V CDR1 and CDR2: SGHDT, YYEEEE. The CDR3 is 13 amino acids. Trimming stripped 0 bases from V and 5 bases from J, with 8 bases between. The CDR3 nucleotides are TGTGCCAGCAGCTTGGCAGGCCCGTATGGCTACACCTTC. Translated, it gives CASSLAGPYGYTF.

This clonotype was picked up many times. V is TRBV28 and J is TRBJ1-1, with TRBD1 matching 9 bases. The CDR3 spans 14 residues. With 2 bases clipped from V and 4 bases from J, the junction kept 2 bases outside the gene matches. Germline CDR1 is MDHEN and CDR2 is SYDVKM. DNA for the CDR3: TGTGCCAGCAGTTTACGGACAGGGGCCACTGAAGCTTTCTTT. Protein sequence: CASSLRTGATEAFF.

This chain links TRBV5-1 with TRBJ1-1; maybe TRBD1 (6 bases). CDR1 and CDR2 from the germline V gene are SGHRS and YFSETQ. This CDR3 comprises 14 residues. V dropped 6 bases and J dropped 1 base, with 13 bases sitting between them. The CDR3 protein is CASTKGDPNTEAFF. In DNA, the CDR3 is TGCGCCAGCACGAAGGGGGACCCGAACACTGAAGCTTTCTTT. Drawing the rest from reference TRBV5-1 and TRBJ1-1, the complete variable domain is KAGVTQTPRYLIKTRGQQVTLSCSPISGHRSVSWYQQTPGQGLQFLFEYFSETQRNKGNFPGRFSGRQFSNSRSEMNVSTLELGDSALYLCASTKGDPNTEAFFGQGTRLTVV.

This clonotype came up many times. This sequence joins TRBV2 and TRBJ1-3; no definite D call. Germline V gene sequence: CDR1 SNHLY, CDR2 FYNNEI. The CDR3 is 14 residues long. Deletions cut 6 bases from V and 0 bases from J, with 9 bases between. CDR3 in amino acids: CASRLGNSGNTIYF. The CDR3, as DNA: TGTGCCAGCAGACTCGGGAACTCTGGAAACACCATATATTTT.

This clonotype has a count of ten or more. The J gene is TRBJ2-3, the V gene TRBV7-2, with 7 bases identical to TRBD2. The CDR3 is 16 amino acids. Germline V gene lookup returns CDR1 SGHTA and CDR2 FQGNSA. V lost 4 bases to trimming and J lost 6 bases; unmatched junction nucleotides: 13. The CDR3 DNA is TGTGCCAGCAGCTCAACGCGGGGGAACCGGGGGGATACGCAGTATTTT. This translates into CASSSTRGNRGDTQYF.

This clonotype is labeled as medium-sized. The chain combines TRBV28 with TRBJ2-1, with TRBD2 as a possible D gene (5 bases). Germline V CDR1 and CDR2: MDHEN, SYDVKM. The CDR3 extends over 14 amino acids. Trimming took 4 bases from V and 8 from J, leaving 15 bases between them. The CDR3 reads CASSSPGSGDEQFF. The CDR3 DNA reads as TGTGCCAGCAGTTCGCCGGGATCTGGCGATGAGCAGTTCTTC.

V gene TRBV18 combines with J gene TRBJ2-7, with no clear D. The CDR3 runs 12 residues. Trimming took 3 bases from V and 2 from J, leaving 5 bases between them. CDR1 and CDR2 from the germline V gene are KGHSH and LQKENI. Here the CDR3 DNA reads TGTGCCAGCTCACCTGCGGCCTACGAGCAGTACTTC. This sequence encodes CASSPAAYEQYF.

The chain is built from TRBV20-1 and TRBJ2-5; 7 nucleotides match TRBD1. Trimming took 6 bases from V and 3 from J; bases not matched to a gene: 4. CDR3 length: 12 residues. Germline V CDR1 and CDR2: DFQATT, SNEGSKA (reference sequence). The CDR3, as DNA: TGCAGTGCCGCGACAGGGAAAGAGACCCAGTACTTC. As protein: CSAATGKETQYF.

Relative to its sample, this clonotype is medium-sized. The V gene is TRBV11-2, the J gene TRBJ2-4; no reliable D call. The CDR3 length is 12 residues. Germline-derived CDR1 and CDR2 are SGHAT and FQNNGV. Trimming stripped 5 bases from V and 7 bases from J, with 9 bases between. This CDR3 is CASSRLRNIQYF. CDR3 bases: TGTGCCAGCAGCCGTCTCCGGAACATTCAGTACTTC.

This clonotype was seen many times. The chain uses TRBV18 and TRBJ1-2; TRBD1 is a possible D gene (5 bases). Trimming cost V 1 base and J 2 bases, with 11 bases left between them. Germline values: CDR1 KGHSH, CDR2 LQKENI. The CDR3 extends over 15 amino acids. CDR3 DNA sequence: TGTGCCAGCTCACCACAACAGGTTGGGAACTATGGCTACACCTTC. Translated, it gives CASSPQQVGNYGYTF.

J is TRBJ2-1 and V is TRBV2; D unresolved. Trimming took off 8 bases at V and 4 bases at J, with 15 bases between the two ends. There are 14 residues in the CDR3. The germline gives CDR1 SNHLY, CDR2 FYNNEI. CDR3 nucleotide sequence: TGTGCCAGCCTCGTAGACCAAATTTACAATGAGCAGTTCTTC. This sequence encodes CASLVDQIYNEQFF.

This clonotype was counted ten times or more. The CDR3 DNA reads as TGTGCCAGCAGTTTCTACACCGGGGAGCTGTTTTTT. The encoded protein is CASSFYTGELFF. The chain uses TRBV12-3 or TRBV12-4 and TRBJ2-2, with D uncertain. This CDR3 is 12 amino acids long. Trimming shortened V by 3 bases and J by 3 bases, and 2 bases separated the two germline ends.

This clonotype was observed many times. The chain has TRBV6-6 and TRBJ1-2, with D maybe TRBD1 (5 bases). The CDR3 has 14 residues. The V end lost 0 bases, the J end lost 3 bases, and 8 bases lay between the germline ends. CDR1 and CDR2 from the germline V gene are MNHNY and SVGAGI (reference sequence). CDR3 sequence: CASSYSARDYGYTF. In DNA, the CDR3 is TGTGCCAGCAGTTACTCTGCCAGGGACTATGGCTACACCTTC.

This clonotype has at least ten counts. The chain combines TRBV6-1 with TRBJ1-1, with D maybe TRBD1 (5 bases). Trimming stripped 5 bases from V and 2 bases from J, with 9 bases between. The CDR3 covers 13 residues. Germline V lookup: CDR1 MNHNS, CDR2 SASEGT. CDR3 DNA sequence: TGTGCCAGCAGTTGGCAGGGAAACACTGAAGCTTTCTTT. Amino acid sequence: CASSWQGNTEAFF.

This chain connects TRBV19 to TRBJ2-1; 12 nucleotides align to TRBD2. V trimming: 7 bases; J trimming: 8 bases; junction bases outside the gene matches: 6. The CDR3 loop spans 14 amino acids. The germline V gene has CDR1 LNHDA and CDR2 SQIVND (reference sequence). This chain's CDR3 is CASTGLAGGDEQFF. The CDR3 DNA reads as TGTGCCAGTACCGGGCTAGCGGGGGGGGATGAGCAGTTCTTC.

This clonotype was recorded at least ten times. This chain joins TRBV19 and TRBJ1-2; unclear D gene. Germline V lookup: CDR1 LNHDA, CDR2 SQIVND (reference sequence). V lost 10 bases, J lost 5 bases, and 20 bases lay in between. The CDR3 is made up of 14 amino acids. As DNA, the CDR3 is TGTGCCACCTCTCTGGACGGGTTAGGGTATGGCTACACCTTC. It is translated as CATSLDGLGYGYTF.

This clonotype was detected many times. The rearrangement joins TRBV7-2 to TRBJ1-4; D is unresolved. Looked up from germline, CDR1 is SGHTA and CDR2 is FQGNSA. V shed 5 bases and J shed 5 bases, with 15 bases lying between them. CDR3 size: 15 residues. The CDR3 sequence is CASSRSGSRNEKLFF. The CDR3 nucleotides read TGTGCCAGCAGCCGGTCGGGGTCCCGCAATGAAAAACTGTTTTTT.

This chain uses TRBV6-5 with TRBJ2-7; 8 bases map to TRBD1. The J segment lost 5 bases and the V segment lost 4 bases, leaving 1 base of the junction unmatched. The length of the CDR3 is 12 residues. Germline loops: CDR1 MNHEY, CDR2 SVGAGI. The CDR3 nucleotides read TGTGCCAGCAGTTCGGACAGGGACGAGCAGTACTTC. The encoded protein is CASSSDRDEQYF.

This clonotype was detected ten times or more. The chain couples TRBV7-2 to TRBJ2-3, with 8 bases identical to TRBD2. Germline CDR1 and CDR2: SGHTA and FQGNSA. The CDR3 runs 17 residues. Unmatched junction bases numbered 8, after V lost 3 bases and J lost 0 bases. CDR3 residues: CASSLVAGTSSTDTQYF. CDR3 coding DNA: TGTGCCAGCAGCTTGGTAGCGGGGACCTCTAGCACAGATACGCAGTATTTT.

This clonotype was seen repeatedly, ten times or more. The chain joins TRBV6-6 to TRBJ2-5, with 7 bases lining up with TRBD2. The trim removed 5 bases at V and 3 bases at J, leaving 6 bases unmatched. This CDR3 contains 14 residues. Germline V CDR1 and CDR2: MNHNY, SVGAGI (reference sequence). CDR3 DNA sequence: TGTGCCAGCAGTCAGTTAGCGGGTAAAGAGACCCAGTACTTC. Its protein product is CASSQLAGKETQYF.

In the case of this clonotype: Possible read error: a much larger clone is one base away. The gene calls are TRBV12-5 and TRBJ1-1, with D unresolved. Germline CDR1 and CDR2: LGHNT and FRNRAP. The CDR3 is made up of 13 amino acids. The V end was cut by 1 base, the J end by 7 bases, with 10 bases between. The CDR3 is CASGLDSYNEAFF. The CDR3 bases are TGTGCTAGTGGTTTGGACAGCTACAATGAAGCTTTCTTT.

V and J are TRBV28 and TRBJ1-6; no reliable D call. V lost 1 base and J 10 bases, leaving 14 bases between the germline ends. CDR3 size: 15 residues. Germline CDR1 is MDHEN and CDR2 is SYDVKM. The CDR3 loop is CASSLYPGLGSPLHF. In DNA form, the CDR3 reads TGTGCCAGCAGTTTATACCCGGGCCTAGGGTCACCCCTCCACTTT.

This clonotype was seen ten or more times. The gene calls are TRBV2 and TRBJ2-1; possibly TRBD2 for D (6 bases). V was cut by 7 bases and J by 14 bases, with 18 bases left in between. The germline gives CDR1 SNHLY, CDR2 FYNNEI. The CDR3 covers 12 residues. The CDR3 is CASTLGTPSEFF. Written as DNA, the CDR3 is TGTGCCAGCACCCTAGGGACTCCCTCTGAGTTCTTC.

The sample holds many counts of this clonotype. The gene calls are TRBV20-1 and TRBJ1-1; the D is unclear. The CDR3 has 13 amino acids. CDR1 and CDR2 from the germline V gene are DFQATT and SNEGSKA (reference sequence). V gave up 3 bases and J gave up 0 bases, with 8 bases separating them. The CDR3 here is CSARFQLNTEAFF. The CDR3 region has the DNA TGCAGTGCTAGGTTCCAGCTGAACACTGAAGCTTTCTTT.

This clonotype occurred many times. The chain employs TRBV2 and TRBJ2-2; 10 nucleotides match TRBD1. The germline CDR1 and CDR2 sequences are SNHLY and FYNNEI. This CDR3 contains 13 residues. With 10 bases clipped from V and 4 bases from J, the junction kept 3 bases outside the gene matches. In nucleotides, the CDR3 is TGTGCCATAGGGACAGGGGTCACCGGGGAGCTGTTTTTT. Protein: CAIGTGVTGELFF. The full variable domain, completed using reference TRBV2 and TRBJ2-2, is EPEVTQTPSHQVTQMGQEVILRCVPISNHLYFYWYRQILGQKVEFLVSFYNNEISEKSEIFDDQFSVERPDGSNFTLKIRSTKLEDSAMYFCAIGTGVTGELFFGEGSRLTVL.